These 9 T cell receptor beta chains share one sample of origin, sequenced in a study of blood T cell repertoires in COVID-19. Using immunoSEQ multiplex PCR, the repertoire was profiled, and TCRdb retains in-frame clones only, with some absent. The sample records approximately 150,000 clones, approximately 90% being singletons. Sequencing was performed on peripheral blood. These receptors were taken from a man aged 70-80 years with active COVID-19.

The V gene is TRBV10-3, the J gene TRBJ1-2; 10 nucleotides agree with TRBD1. With V trimmed by 6 bases and J by 1 base, 8 bases remained unmatched. Germline V gives CDR1 ENHRY, CDR2 SYGVKD. The CDR3 spans 16 residues. The CDR3 is CAIRGTGANFNYGYTF. The DNA of the CDR3 is TGTGCCATCAGGGGGACAGGGGCCAATTTTAACTATGGCTACACCTTC.

The gene calls are TRBV11-2 and TRBJ2-4; TRBD1 matches at 9 bases. Germline V gene data show CDR1 as SGHAT and CDR2 as FQNNGV. The junction had 8 bases not matched to a gene; V was cut back by 5 bases and J by 3 bases. CDR3 length equals 16 residues. The CDR3 protein is CASSPRDRVHKNIQYF. The CDR3, as DNA: TGTGCCAGCAGCCCCAGGGACAGGGTCCACAAAAACATTCAGTACTTC.

CDR3 coding DNA: TGTGCCAGCAGACCAGACAAAGCCAACGTCCTGACTTTC. Its translation is CASRPDKANVLTF. The chain has TRBV3-1 (or the pseudogene TRBV3-2) and TRBJ2-6; no definite D call. This CDR3 region has 13 residues. Germline V gene data show CDR1 as LGHDT and CDR2 as YNNKEL (reference sequence). The V end was cut by 6 bases, the J end by 7 bases, with 10 bases between.

This rearrangement joins TRBV2 to TRBJ2-2; the match to TRBD2 covers 7 bases. Losses at the gene ends were 3 bases for V and 4 bases for J; bases not matched to a gene: 5. Germline V lookup: CDR1 SNHLY, CDR2 FYNNEI. This CDR3 region has 15 residues. CDR3 sequence reads: CASSEVAGVTGELFF. CDR3 in DNA: TGTGCCAGCAGTGAGGTCGCGGGAGTCACCGGGGAGCTGTTTTTT. The variable domain in full, with the rest retrieved from reference TRBV2 and TRBJ2-2, is EPEVTQTPSHQVTQMGQEVILRCVPISNHLYFYWYRQILGQKVEFLVSFYNNEISEKSEIFDDQFSVERPDGSNFTLKIRSTKLEDSAMYFCASSEVAGVTGELFFGEGSRLTVL.

This chain links TRBV5-1 with TRBJ2-6; 8 bases are shared with TRBD1. CDR1 and CDR2 (germline): SGHRS, YFSETQ. Trimming took 3 bases from V and 3 from J; bases not matched to a gene: 2. This CDR3 comprises 15 residues. DNA for the CDR3: TGCGCCAGCAGCTCGACAGGGGTTGGGGCCAACGTCCTGACTTTC. Amino acid sequence: CASSSTGVGANVLTF.

This clone was found once. The J gene is TRBJ2-2, the V gene TRBV4-2; a possible D gene is TRBD2 (7 bases). The CDR3 contains 17 residues. V was clipped by 1 base and J by 8 bases, with 20 bases between them. Germline assignment: CDR1 LGHNA and CDR2 YNFKEQ. The CDR3: CASSQVSVGGGPGELFF. As DNA, the CDR3 is TGTGCCAGCAGCCAAGTCTCGGTAGGGGGAGGGCCTGGGGAGCTGTTTTTT.

The J gene is TRBJ1-2, the V gene TRBV7-3, with D possibly being TRBD1 (6 bases). The CDR3 sequence is 15 residues long. V was pared by 5 bases and J by 3 bases, with 16 bases between. Germline CDR1 reads SGHTA; CDR2 reads FQGTGA. As DNA, the CDR3 is TGTGCCAGCAGCCCCGGGGGGGGCGAGTACTATGGCTACACCTTC. It specifies CASSPGGGEYYGYTF.

In DNA, the CDR3 is TGTGCCAGCAGTTATGGGACAGGTGAAGCTTTCTTT. The encoded protein is CASSYGTGEAFF. The chain links TRBV2 to TRBJ1-1; 8 nucleotides match TRBD1. The CDR3 loop spans 12 amino acids. J was trimmed by 7 bases and V by 5 bases; bases with no gene match: 3. The germline gives CDR1 SNHLY, CDR2 FYNNEI.

The chain employs TRBV14 and TRBJ2-5; 9 nucleotides align to TRBD2. The junction had 7 bases not matched to a gene; V was cut back by 1 base and J by 13 bases. CDR1 is SGHDN and CDR2 is FVKESK in the germline V gene. The CDR3 spans 13 residues. The CDR3 nucleotides are TGTGCCAGCAGCCAAGTTTCGACTAGCGGAAGGTACTTC. Its protein product is CASSQVSTSGRYF. Together with reference TRBV14 and TRBJ2-5, the CDR3 gives the full variable domain: EAGVTQFPSHSVIEKGQTVTLRCDPISGHDNLYWYRRVMGKEIKFLLHFVKESKQDESGMPNNRFLAERTGGTYSTLKVQPAELEDSGVYFCASSQVSTSGRYFGPGTRLLVL.